One T cell receptor beta chain is described in this entry. Assay used: immunoSEQ multiplex PCR; TCRdb lists only in-frame clones, some missing. The sample shows more than 150,000 clones, roughly nine tenths of them seen only once. This sample is part of a study of blood T cell repertoires in COVID-19. The study drew participants aged about 18 to 89 years from about two dozen US areas. Clinical history as reported by participants underpinned cohort assignment. Donors of Cohort 3 who recovered were those that had two negative PCRs, clearance, or symptom resolution. This sequence was found in a woman in her fifties or sixties who had recovered from COVID-19. Specimen: PBMCs or T cells enriched from blood (not recorded which).

The CDR3 DNA sequence: TGTGCCAGCAGCCCGACTCAGACAGCATCACCCCTCCACTTT. It yields the protein CASSPTQTASPLHF. This chain uses TRBV7-9 with TRBJ1-6; a possible D gene is TRBD1 (5 bases). The V gene's germline CDR1 is SEHNR and CDR2 FQNEAQ (reference sequence). There are 14 residues in the CDR3. Trimming shortened V by 5 bases and J by 10 bases, and 15 bases separated the two germline ends.